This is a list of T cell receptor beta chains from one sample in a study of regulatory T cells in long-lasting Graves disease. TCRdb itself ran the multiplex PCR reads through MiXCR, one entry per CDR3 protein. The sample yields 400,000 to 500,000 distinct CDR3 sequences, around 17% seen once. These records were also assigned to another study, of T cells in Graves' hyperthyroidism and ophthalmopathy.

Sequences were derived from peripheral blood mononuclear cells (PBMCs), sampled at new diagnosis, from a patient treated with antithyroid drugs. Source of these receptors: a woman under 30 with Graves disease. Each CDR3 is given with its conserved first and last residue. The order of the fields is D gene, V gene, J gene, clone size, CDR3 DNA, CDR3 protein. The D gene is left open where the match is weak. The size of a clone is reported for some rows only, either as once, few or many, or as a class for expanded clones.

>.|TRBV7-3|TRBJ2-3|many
TGTGCCAGCAGCAAACAAGGGGGAAGCACAGATACGCAGTATTTT
CASSKQGGSTDTQYF
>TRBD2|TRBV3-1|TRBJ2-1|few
TGTGCCAGCATGACAAGACCGGGACTAGCCATAGCTGAGCAGTTCTTC
CASMTRPGLAIAEQFF
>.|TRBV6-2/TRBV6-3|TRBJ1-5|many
TGTGCCAGCAGTTACTCGATCGGACAGTCCCATCAGCCCCAGCATTTT
CASSYSIGQSHQPQHF
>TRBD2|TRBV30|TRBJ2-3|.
TGTGCCTGGAGTGTACTAACGAGCGGGGTCACAGATACGCAGTATTTT
CAWSVLTSGVTDTQYF
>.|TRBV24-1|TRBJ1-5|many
TGTGCCACCAGTGAGGAGACAGGTGAGCCCCAGCATTTT
CATSEETGEPQHF
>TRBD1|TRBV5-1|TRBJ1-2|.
TGCGCCAGCAGCTTGTTTCGACAGGGTGACTATGGCTACACCTTC
CASSLFRQGDYGYTF
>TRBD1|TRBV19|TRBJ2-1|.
TGTGCCAGTAGTCGAATGACAGGGAGCTCCTACAATGAGCAGTTCTTC
CASSRMTGSSYNEQFF
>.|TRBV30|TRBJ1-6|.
TGTGCCTTGGACAGAGCGAATTCACCCCTCCACTTT
CALDRANSPLHF
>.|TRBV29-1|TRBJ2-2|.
TGCAGCGTTGAAGGAAGTGCGAACACCGGGGAGCTGTTTTTT
CSVEGSANTGELFF
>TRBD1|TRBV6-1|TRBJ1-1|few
TGTGCCAGCAGTCCCATTGGATCGACAGGGGATAGGAACACTGAAGCTTTCTTT
CASSPIGSTGDRNTEAFF
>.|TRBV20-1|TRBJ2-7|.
TGCAGTGCTAGAGCCCCGACTAGCTACGAGCAGTACTTC
CSARAPTSYEQYF
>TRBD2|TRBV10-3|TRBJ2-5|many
TGTGCCATCAGTGGGTCCGGGACTAGCGGAGAGACCCAGTACTTC
CAISGSGTSGETQYF
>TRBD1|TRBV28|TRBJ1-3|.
TGTGCCAGCAGTTTAGGACAGGGGGCGCTTGGAAACACCATATATTTT
CASSLGQGALGNTIYF
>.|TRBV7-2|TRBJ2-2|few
TGTGCCAGCAGCTTAGCGCCGTCTAGCATAAACACCGGGGAGCTGTTTTTT
CASSLAPSSINTGELFF
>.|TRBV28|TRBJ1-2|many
TGTGCCAGCAGTTTAGGGGGGGCGAGTGGCTACACCTTC
CASSLGGASGYTF
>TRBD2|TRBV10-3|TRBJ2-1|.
TGTGCCATCAGTTCCGGGAGGGCCCTCGGTGAGCAGTTCTTC
CAISSGRALGEQFF
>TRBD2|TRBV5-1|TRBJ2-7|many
TGCGCCAGCAGCTTGGACGCGGGAGATAGTGAGCAGTACTTC
CASSLDAGDSEQYF
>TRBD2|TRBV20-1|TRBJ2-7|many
TGCAGTGCGGAACAATATCCCGCTAGCGGGCACTACGAGCAGTACTTC
CSAEQYPASGHYEQYF
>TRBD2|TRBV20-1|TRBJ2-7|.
TGCAGTGCGAGACCACGAGTACTAGCGGGAGGCTCCTACGAGCAGTACTTC
CSARPRVLAGGSYEQYF
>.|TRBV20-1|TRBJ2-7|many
TGCAGTGCTACTCAACCGGGAATTTCCTACGAGCAGTACTTC
CSATQPGISYEQYF
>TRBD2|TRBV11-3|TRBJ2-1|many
TGTGCCAGCAGCTTAGATCTGCAGGCGGGAGGATTCAATGAGCAGTTCTTC
CASSLDLQAGGFNEQFF
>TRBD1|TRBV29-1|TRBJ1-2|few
TGCAGCGTTGAAAGGGGGCCCGGTTCACCGACTCATGGCTACACCTTC
CSVERGPGSPTHGYTF